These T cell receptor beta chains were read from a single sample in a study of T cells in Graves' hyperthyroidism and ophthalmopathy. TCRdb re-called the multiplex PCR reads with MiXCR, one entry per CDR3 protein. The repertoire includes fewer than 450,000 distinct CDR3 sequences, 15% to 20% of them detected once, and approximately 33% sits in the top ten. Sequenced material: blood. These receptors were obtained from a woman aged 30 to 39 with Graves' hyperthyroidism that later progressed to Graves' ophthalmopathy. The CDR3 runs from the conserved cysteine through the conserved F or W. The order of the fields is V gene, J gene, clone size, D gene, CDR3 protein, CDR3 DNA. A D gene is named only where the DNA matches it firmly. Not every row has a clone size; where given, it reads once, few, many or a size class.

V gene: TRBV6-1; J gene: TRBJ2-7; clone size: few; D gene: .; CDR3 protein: CASSDFMGMSSYEQYF; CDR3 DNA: TGTGCCAGCAGTGATTTTATGGGAATGAGCTCCTACGAGCAGTACTTC
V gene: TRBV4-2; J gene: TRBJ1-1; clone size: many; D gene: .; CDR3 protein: CASSQDRLDTEAFF; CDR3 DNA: TGTGCCAGCAGCCAAGATCGGCTGGACACTGAAGCTTTCTTT
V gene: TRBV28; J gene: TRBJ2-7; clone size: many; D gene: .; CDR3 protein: CASSRRDLRTYEQYF; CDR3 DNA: TGTGCCAGCAGTCGCAGGGATTTGAGGACCTACGAGCAGTACTTC
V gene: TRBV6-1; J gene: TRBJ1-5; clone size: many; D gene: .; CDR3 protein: CASSERGFQPQHF; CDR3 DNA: TGTGCCAGCAGTGAGAGGGGGTTTCAGCCCCAGCATTTT
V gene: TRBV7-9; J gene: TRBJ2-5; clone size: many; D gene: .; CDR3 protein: CASSLLSGLGETQYF; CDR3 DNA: TGTGCCAGCAGCTTACTGTCTGGACTGGGAGAGACCCAGTACTTC
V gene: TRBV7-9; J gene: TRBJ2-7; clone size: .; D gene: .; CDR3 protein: CASSPLPRVYSSYEQYF; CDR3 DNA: TGTGCCAGCAGCCCCCTCCCCCGGGTGTACAGCTCCTACGAGCAGTACTTC
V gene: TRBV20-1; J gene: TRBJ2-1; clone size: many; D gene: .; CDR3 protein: CSARDVDNEQFF; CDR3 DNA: TGCAGTGCTAGGGACGTAGACAATGAGCAGTTCTTC
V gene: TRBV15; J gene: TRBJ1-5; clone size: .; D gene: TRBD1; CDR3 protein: CVTSGRQGPQPQHF; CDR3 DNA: TGTGTCACCAGCGGGAGACAGGGCCCTCAGCCCCAGCATTTT
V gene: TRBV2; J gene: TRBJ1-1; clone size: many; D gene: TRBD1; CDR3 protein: CASSEGVGGAKGWTEAFF; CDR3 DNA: TGTGCCAGCAGTGAAGGGGTAGGGGGCGCAAAGGGTTGGACTGAAGCTTTCTTT
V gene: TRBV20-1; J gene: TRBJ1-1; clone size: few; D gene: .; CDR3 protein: CSASGWGSTEAFF; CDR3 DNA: TGCAGTGCCAGTGGGTGGGGATCCACTGAAGCTTTCTTT
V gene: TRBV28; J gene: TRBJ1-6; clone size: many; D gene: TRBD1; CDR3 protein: CASSGTGTSPLHF; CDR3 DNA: TGTGCCAGCAGTGGGACAGGGACGTCACCCCTCCACTTT
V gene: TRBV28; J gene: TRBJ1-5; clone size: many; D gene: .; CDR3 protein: CASSSLLGSNQPQHF; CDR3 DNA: TGTGCCAGCAGTTCGCTTTTGGGGAGCAATCAGCCCCAGCATTTT
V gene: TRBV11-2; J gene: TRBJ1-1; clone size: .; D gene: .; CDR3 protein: CASSLARSGEAFF; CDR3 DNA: TGTGCCAGCAGCTTAGCGCGCTCAGGTGAAGCTTTCTTT
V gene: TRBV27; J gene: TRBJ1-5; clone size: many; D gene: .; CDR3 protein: CASSYRDTGEPQHF; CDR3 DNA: TGTGCCAGCAGCTACAGGGACACCGGTGAGCCCCAGCATTTT
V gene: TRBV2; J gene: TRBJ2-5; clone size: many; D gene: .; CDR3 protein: CASSWMVAQETQYF; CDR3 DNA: TGTGCCAGCAGTTGGATGGTGGCGCAAGAGACCCAGTACTTC
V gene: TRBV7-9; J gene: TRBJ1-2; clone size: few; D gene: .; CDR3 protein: CASSLSPYHYGYTF; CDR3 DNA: TGTGCCAGCAGCTTAAGTCCCTACCACTATGGCTACACCTTC
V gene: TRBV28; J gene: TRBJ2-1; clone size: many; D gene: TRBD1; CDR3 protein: CASSKYGTGFAEQFF; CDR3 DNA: TGTGCCAGCAGTAAATACGGGACAGGGTTTGCTGAGCAGTTCTTC
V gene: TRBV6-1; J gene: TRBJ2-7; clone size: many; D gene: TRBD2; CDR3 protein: CASSYSGGSSYEQYF; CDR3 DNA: TGTGCCAGCAGTTATAGCGGGGGGAGCTCCTACGAGCAGTACTTC
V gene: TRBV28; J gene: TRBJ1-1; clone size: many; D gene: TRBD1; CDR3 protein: CASSSVDRAQLNTEAFF; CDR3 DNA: TGTGCCAGCAGTTCAGTAGACAGGGCCCAACTCAACACTGAAGCTTTCTTT
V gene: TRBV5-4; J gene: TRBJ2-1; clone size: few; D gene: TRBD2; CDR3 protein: CASSLGEGLAGVNEQFF; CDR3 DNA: TGCGCCAGCAGCTTGGGCGAGGGACTAGCGGGGGTCAATGAGCAGTTCTTC
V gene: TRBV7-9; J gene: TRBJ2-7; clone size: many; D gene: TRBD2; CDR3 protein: CASSLWGLAGSVTYEQYF; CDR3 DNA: TGTGCCAGCAGCTTATGGGGTCTAGCGGGCAGCGTGACCTACGAGCAGTACTTC
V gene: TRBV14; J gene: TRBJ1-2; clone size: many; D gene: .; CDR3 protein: CASSPLTNEAGGYTF; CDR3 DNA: TGTGCCAGCAGCCCGCTCACCAACGAAGCGGGTGGCTACACCTTC
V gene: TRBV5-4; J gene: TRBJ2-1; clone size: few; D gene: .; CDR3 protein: CASSLEEGYNEQFF; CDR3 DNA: TGTGCCAGCAGCTTGGAGGAAGGTTACAATGAGCAGTTCTTC
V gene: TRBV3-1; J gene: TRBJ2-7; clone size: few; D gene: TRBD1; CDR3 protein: CASSLTGGVGSYEQYF; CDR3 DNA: TGTGCCAGCAGCCTCACAGGGGGCGTAGGGTCCTACGAGCAGTACTTC
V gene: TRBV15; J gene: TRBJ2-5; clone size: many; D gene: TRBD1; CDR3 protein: CATTEAGTGFETQYF; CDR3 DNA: TGTGCCACCACCGAAGCCGGGACAGGTTTTGAGACCCAGTACTTC
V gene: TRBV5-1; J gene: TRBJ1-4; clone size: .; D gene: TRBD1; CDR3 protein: CASSFGTGNEKLFF; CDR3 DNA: TGCGCCAGCAGCTTCGGGACAGGGAATGAAAAACTGTTTTTT
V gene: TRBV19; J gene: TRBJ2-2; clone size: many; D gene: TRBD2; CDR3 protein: CASILAGAWRSTGELFF; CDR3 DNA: TGTGCCAGTATCCTAGCGGGGGCCTGGAGGAGCACCGGGGAGCTGTTTTTT
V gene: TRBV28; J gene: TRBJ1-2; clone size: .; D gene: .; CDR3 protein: CASSRSGANYGYTF; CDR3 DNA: TGTGCCAGCAGTAGGTCGGGAGCTAACTATGGCTACACCTTC
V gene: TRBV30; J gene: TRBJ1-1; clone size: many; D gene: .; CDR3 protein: CAWSVIFRSDTEAFF; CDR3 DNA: TGTGCCTGGAGTGTAATCTTTCGAAGCGACACTGAAGCTTTCTTT
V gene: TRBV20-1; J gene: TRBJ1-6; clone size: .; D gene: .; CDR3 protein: CSARVGGLNSPLHF; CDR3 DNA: TGCAGTGCTAGAGTCGGGGGACTTAATTCACCCCTCCACTTT
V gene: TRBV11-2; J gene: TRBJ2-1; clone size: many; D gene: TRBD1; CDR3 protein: CASSTRGGQGGQEQFF; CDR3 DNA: TGTGCCAGCAGCACTAGGGGGGGACAGGGTGGCCAGGAGCAGTTCTTC
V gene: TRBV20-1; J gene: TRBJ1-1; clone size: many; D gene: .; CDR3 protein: CSASPLARMNTEAFF; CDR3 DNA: TGCAGTGCTAGCCCGCTCGCGCGAATGAACACTGAAGCTTTCTTT
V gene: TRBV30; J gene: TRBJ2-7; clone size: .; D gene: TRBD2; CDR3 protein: CAWSGGGDEQYF; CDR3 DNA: TGTGCCTGGAGTGGCGGGGGGGACGAGCAGTACTTC
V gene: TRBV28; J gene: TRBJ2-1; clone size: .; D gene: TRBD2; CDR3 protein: CASTGGTYNEQFF; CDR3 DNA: TGTGCCAGCACGGGGGGAACCTACAATGAGCAGTTCTTC
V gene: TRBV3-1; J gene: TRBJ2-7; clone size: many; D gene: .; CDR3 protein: CASSPGSTYEQYF; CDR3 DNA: TGTGCCAGCAGCCCTGGTTCCACCTACGAGCAGTACTTC
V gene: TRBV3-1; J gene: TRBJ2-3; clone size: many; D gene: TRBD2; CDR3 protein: CASKGLAELNTDTQYF; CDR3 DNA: TGTGCCAGCAAAGGACTAGCGGAACTTAACACAGATACGCAGTATTTT
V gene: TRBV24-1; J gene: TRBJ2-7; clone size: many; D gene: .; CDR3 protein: CATSDWTVNYEQYF; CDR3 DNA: TGTGCCACCAGTGATTGGACGGTAAACTACGAGCAGTACTTC
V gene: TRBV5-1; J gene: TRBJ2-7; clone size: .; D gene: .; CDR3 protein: CASSLPSYEQYF; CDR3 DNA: TGCGCCAGCAGCTTGCCCTCCTACGAGCAGTACTTC
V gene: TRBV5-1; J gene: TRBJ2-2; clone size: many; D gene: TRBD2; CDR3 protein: CASSLGRTSGASSTGELFF; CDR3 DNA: TGCGCCAGCAGCTTGGGAAGGACTAGCGGAGCTTCGAGCACCGGGGAGCTGTTTTTT
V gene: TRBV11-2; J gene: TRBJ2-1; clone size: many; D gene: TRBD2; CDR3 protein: CASSMTSGGIEQFF; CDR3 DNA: TGTGCCAGCAGCATGACTAGCGGGGGGATTGAGCAGTTCTTC
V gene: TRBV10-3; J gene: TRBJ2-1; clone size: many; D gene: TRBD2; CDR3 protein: CAISGYSGSYNEQFF; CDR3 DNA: TGTGCCATCAGTGGTTATAGCGGGAGCTACAATGAGCAGTTCTTC
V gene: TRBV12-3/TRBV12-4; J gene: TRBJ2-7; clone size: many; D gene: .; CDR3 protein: CASSLRVLTTYEQYF; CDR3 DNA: TGTGCCAGCAGTTTAAGGGTCCTTACTACCTACGAGCAGTACTTC
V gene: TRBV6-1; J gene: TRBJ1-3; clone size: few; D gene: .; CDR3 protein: CASTDSGAGNTIYF; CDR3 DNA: TGTGCCAGCACCGACTCGGGGGCTGGAAACACCATATATTTT
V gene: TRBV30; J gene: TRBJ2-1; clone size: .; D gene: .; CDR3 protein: CAWTSEGGTTDYNEQFF; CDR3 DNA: TGTGCCTGGACCTCGGAAGGTGGTACTACCGACTACAATGAGCAGTTCTTC
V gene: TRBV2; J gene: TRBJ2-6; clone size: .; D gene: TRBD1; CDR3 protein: CASRRQGATGANVLTF; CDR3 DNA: TGTGCCAGCAGAAGACAGGGGGCGACTGGGGCCAACGTCCTGACTTTC
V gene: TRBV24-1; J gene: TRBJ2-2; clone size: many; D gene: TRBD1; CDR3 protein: CATSDLQTGVQSGELFF; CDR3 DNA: TGTGCCACCAGTGACCTACAGACAGGGGTACAATCCGGGGAGCTGTTTTTT
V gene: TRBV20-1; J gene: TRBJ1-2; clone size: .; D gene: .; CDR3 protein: CSARRHGTGYGYTF; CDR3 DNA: TGCAGTGCTAGGCGACACGGGACGGGGTATGGCTACACCTTC
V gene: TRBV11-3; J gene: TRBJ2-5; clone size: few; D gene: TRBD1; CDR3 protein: CASSYGTGIGETQYF; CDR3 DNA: TGTGCCAGCAGCTACGGGACAGGGATAGGAGAGACCCAGTACTTC
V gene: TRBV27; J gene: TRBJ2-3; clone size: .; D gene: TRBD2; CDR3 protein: CASRLAGVPDTQYF; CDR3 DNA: TGTGCCAGCAGGCTAGCGGGAGTTCCTGATACGCAGTATTTT
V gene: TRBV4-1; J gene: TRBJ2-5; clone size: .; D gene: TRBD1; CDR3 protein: CASSYNDRDQETQYF; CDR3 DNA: TGCGCCAGCAGCTACAACGACAGGGACCAAGAGACCCAGTACTTC